This TCR beta chain emerged from a study of T-cell memory formation after mild COVID-19 (dated by TCRdb to the early 2020s). With regard to the full study: Most TCR sequence clusters were specific to one of the two donors. Two young, previously healthy adult volunteers, one female and one male, were included in the cohort. T-cell clones expanding and contracting after mild COVID-19 in two donors were tracked by longitudinal TCRalpha and TCRbeta repertoire sequencing. Study-level results and caveats: The second-wave clones that peaked on day 37 were not confirmed to be SARS-CoV-2 specific. Contracting CD4+ clones were located mainly in the CM and EM memory subsets, whereas CD8+ clones were found to be enriched in EMRA. The detection of some responding clones in pre-infection memory suggests that pre-existing cross-reactive memory T cells joined the SARS-CoV-2 response. Only a couple of mild cases were covered in the study, and larger cohorts including severe cases with pre-infection samples were considered necessary. Clones contracting from day 15 to 85 had balanced CD4/CD8 phenotypes, while a second wave expanding from day 15 to 37 was biased towards CD4+.

Ficoll-Paque density gradient centrifugation was used to isolate PBMCs. The trim is 6 bases for V and 4 bases for J, with a gap of 12 bases between the germline ends. Taken from the germline V gene (reference sequence), the CDR1 and CDR2 loops are MNHEY and SMNVEV. Including cysteine and phenylalanine, the CDR3 has 13 amino acids. Only the CDR3 region is kept as DNA, spanning 39 bases read in frame from base 1. Concerning this clonotype: No antigen is known for it. It has no much larger one-base neighbor in the sample; base qualities were not kept.

This sample was sequenced with an Illumina NovaSeq 6000. Using 5'RACE with constant-segment primers, TCRalpha and TCRbeta cDNA libraries were constructed, with sample barcodes and unique molecular identifiers added in the process. RNA was extracted from every sample with Trizol reagent. Amplification of the libraries took two PCR steps, and the second step added a second sample barcode plus Illumina TruSeq adapters. The libraries were sequenced on an Illumina NovaSeq using 2 x 150 bp paired-end reads. The source study handled its data this way. Demultiplexing of reads and collapsing into UMI-guided consensus sequences were performed with migec v1.2.7. Using mixcr v2.1.11, the UMI consensuses were aligned to TRA and TRB V and J templates and assembled into clonotypes. A clonotype was counted as expanded or contracted only if both edgeR and NoisET called the change significant, with noise models trained on biological replicates. For edgeR calls, the thresholds were a false discovery rate-adjusted p below 0.01 and a log2 fold-change of 1. As an exploratory analysis of dynamics, PCA with hierarchical clustering was applied to max-normalized trajectories of the 1000 most abundant clonotypes. The CD4 or CD8 phenotype of responding clones was assigned using the separately sequenced CD4+ and CD8+ repertoires. Starting from the raw public reads, TCRdb applied fastp trimming at Q25, assembled clones with MiXCR and retained in-frame beta chains. Every entry covers one CDR3 protein and lists the most common genes and DNA from its rows. These V and J calls are TCRdb output, not the study's own analysis. In this sample the table shows under 200,000 distinct CDR3 sequences, about a third of which occur a single time. The leading ten clones occupy approximately 12% of the sample.

What was sequenced was PBMCs or a T cell subset sorted from them (not recorded which). The V and J segments used are TRBV27 and TRBJ1-2; a tentative D match to TRBD1 spans 5 bases. The TCR was taken from an adult woman who had mild COVID-19 (a few samples of this study predate the infection). The sample titles of this study are shuffled in the database, so cell type and time point are left out; the donor was told from shared clones. The DNA is as follows: TGTGCCAGCAGGCAGGGAGGGAGCTATGGCTACACCTTC. It is translated as CASRQGGSYGYTF.